This TCR beta chain was obtained from a study of T cell repertoires in cytomegalovirus infection. TCRdb fed the reads into MiXCR, producing one record per CDR3 protein. The table includes 200,000 to 300,000 distinct CDR3 sequences, approximately 13% detected once. This clonotype was recorded a few times. The V and J ends lost 6 bases and 4 bases, in that order; junction bases with no gene match: 8. Germline V gene data show CDR1 as SGHTA and CDR2 as FQGTGA. This CDR3 contains 14 residues. This TCR came from a human donor in good health (CMV status not recorded). Some clones in this sample may be carry-over from other donors' samples. The rearrangement links TRBV7-3 to TRBJ2-5; 7 positions match TRBD1. Sample: PBMCs. For the CDR3, the DNA is TGTGCCAGCAGATCAGACAGGGATGGAGAGACCCAGTACTTC. Protein product: CASRSDRDGETQYF.